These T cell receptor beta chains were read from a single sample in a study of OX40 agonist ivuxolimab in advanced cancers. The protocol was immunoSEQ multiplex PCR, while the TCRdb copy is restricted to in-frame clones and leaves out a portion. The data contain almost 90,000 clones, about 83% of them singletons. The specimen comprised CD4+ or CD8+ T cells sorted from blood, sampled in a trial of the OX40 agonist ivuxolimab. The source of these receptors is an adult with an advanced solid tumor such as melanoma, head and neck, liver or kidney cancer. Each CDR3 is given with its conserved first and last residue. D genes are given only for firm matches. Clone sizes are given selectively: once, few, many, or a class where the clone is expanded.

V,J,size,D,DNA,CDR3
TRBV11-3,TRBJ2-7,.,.,TGTGCCAGCAGCTTAAGTGTAGGCGAGCAGTACTTC,CASSLSVGEQYF
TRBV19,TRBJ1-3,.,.,TGTGCCAGTAGTATGTGGGTAGAGCCTGGAAACACCATATATTTT,CASSMWVEPGNTIYF
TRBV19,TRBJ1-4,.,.,TGTGCCAGTAGTATGGGGGATGCGAAACTGTTTTTT,CASSMGDAKLFF
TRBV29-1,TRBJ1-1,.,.,TGCAGCGCTAAGACAGGGAACACTGAAGCTTTCTTT,CSAKTGNTEAFF
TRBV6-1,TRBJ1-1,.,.,TGTGCCAGCACCGTACACGCGAACACTGAAGCTTTCTTT,CASTVHANTEAFF
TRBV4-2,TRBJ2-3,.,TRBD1,TGTGCCAGCAGCCAAGAGTGGACAGGGGGCACAGATACGCAGTATTTT,CASSQEWTGGTDTQYF
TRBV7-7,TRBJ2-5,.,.,TGTGCTAGCAGCTCCTTTTCGGGGCCCCAAGAGACCCAGTACTTC,CASSSFSGPQETQYF
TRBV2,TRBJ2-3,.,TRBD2,TGTGCCAGCAATCGACAGCGGGGGGCAGACACAGATACGCAGTATTTT,CASNRQRGADTDTQYF
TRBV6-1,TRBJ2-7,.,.,TGTGCCAGCATGAATAGGTACGAGCAGTACTTC,CASMNRYEQYF
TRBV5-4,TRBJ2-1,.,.,TGTGCCAGCAGCGTCGTGGGAGTCCGGGGTGAGCAGTTCTTC,CASSVVGVRGEQFF
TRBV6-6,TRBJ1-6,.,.,TGTGCCAGCAGTACCCGGGACCCCCTCCACTTT,CASSTRDPLHF
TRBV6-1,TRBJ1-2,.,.,TGTGCCAGCAGTGCAGTTAACTATGGCTACACCTTC,CASSAVNYGYTF
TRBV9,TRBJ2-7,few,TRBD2,TGTGCCAGCAGCGTACTAGCGGGCCCCTACGAGCAGTACTTC,CASSVLAGPYEQYF
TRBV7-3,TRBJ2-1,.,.,TGTGCCAGCAGCCCCAGTGGTAGCAGGAATGAGCAGTTCTTC,CASSPSGSRNEQFF
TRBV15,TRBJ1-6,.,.,TGTGCCACCAGCAGTCCTCAGGGGACTTATAATTCACCCCTCCACTTT,CATSSPQGTYNSPLHF
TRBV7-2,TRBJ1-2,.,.,TGTGCCAGCAGCTTGGCGGGGAGCAACTATGGCTACACCTTC,CASSLAGSNYGYTF
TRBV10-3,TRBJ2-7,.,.,TGTGCCATCAGTGAGGACAGGAGCTCCTACGAGCAGTACTTC,CAISEDRSSYEQYF
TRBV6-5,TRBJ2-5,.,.,TGTGCCAGCAGCCCCGGGGGATGGGGGGCAGAGACCCAGTACTTC,CASSPGGWGAETQYF
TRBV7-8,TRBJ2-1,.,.,TGTGCCAGCAGCTTAGTAGGGGGGGCCGGGAATGAGCAGTTCTTC,CASSLVGGAGNEQFF
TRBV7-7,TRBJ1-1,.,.,TGTGCCAGCAGCTTAGAGGGGATCTACACTGAAGCTTTCTTT,CASSLEGIYTEAFF
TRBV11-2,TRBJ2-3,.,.,TGTGCCAGCAGCCAGTCGACAGTGGAGACAGATACGCAGTATTTT,CASSQSTVETDTQYF
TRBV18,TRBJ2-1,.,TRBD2,TGTGCCAGCTCACCAACACTAGCGGGGAGGAGCTCCTACAATGAGCAGTTCTTC,CASSPTLAGRSSYNEQFF
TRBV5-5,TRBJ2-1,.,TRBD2,TGTGCCAGCAGGCGGGGGACTAGCGGGAGCTGGTCCGATGAGCAGTTCTTC,CASRRGTSGSWSDEQFF
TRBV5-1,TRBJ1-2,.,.,TGCGCCAGCAGCCCAGGACTTGGCTACACCTTC,CASSPGLGYTF
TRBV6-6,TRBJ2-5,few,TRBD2,TGTGCCAGCAGTCGGACTAGCGGGTGGAGGGAGACCCAGTACTTC,CASSRTSGWRETQYF
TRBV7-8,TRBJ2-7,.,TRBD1,TGTGCCAGCAGCTGGGGGACAGGGCCGAAAGAGCAGTACTTC,CASSWGTGPKEQYF
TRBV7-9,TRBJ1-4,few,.,TGTGCCAGCAGCTTTGGGAACACTTATAATGAAAAACTGTTTTTT,CASSFGNTYNEKLFF
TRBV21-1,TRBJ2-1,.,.,TGTGCCAGCAGCAGTCAGGCTGGGACAGGGGGCCGTAATGAGCAGTTCTTC,CASSSQAGTGGRNEQFF
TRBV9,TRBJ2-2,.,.,TGTGCCAGCAGCGTAACCAGGGTCAACACCGGGGAGCTGTTTTTT,CASSVTRVNTGELFF
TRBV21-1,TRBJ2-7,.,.,TGTGCCAGCAGCAAGAGACAGGGGTACTACGAGCAGTACTTC,CASSKRQGYYEQYF
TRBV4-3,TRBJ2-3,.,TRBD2,TGCGCCAGCAGCGCCCGGGAGGGCCTCGACACGCAGTATTTT,CASSAREGLDTQYF
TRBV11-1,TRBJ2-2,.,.,TGTGCCAGCAGCTTGGCGGGGCCCACCGGGGAGCTGTTTTTT,CASSLAGPTGELFF
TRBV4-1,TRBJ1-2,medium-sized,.,TGCGCCAGCAGCCAAGATCCTAGGAGGCCTACTAACTATGGCTACACCTTC,CASSQDPRRPTNYGYTF
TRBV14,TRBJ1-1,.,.,TGTGCCAGCAGCCAAGGGGAATCAGTAGCTTTCTTT,CASSQGESVAFF
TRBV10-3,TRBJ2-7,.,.,TGTGCCATCAGTGAGTCTATGGGCCCCTACGAGCAGTACTTC,CAISESMGPYEQYF
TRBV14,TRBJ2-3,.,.,TGTGCCAGCAGCCAAGAGCTCAGGGGGAGGGGTACGCAGTATTTT,CASSQELRGRGTQYF
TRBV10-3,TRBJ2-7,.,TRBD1,TGTGCCATCAGTGAGTCGGACAGGGGGCTAAGAGAGCAGTACTTC,CAISESDRGLREQYF
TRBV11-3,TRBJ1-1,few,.,TGTGCCAGCAGCTTTTCGGGAACTGAAGCTTTCTTT,CASSFSGTEAFF
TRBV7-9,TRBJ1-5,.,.,TGTGCCAGCAGTTCAGGGTCCTGGGAACCCCAGCATTTT,CASSSGSWEPQHF
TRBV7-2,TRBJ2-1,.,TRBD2,TGTGCCAGCCGCCTAGCGGGGGATGAGCAGTTCTTC,CASRLAGDEQFF
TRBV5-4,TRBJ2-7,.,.,TGTGCCAGCAGCTTGCCGGGGGCCTACGAGCAGTACTTC,CASSLPGAYEQYF
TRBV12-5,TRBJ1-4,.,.,TGTGCTAGTGGTTTGGGAGTTGAGAGGGGTGAAAAACTGTTTTTT,CASGLGVERGEKLFF
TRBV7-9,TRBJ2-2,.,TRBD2,TGTGCCAGCAGCTTGATAGCGGGAGATTCCGGGGAGCTGTTTTTT,CASSLIAGDSGELFF
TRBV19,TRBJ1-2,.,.,TGTGCCAGTAGTGAACAGGACTACTATGGCTACACCTTC,CASSEQDYYGYTF
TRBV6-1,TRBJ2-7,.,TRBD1,TGTGCCAGCAGTGAAGGGACAGGGTACTACGAGCAGTACTTC,CASSEGTGYYEQYF
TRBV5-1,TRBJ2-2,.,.,TGCGCCAGCAGCTTGGGAGGGGCCGGGGTAGACACCGGGGAGCTGTTTTTT,CASSLGGAGVDTGELFF
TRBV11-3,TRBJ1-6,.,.,TGTGCCAGCAGCCGGGGAGAGGATTCACCCCTCCACTTT,CASSRGEDSPLHF
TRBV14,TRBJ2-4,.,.,TGTGCCAGCAGCCAAGAGGTTGGGGGGGCCAAAAACATTCAGTACTTC,CASSQEVGGAKNIQYF
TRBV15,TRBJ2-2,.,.,TGTGCCACCAGCCGGGCCAACACCGGGGAGCTGTTTTTT,CATSRANTGELFF